This T cell receptor beta chain was sequenced during a study of response to subunit inactivated influenza vaccine. Broader study findings: Few additional T cells are recruited per seasonal influenza vaccination, authors suggested.

Regarding this clonotype: Antigen unknown.

TCRdb analysed the RT-PCR reads with MiXCR anew, one entry per CDR3 protein. The sample yields some 500,000 distinct CDR3 sequences, approximately 15% seen once. Germline V gene sequence: CDR1 MGHRA, CDR2 YSYEKL. The CDR3 has 12 residues. V was clipped by 5 bases and J by 5 bases, with 10 bases between them. The rearrangement links TRBV4-1 to TRBJ2-7, with D possibly being TRBD1 (6 bases). The sequenced sample was CD4+ T cells sorted from PBMCs, obtained around 25 months after vaccination. The clonotype was recovered from a man in his fifties or sixties who received an inactivated influenza vaccine. The CDR3 coding sequence is TGCGCCAGCAGCGGGGGCCGACACGAGCAGTACTTC. Translating gives CASSGGRHEQYF.